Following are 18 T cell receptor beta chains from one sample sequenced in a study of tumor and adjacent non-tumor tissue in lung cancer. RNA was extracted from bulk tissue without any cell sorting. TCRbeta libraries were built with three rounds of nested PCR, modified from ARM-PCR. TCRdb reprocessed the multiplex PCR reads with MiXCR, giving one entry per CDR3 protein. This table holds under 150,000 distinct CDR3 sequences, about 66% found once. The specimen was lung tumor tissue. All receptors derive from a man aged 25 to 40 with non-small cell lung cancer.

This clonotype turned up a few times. This chain's CDR3 is CASGSTRGANSPLHF. The CDR3 coding sequence is TGTGCCAGCGGTTCGACCCGGGGGGCGAATTCACCCCTCCACTTT. The V gene is TRBV12-3 or TRBV12-4, the J gene TRBJ1-6; D possibly corresponds to TRBD1 (6 bases). CDR3 length: 15 residues. V was clipped by 8 bases and J by 7 bases, with 18 bases between them.

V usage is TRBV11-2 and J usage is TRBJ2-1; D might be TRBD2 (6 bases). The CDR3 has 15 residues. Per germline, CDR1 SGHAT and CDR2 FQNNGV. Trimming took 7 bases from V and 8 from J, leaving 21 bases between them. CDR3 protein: CASTDLATAYHEQFF. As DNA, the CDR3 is TGTGCCAGCACCGATCTAGCGACAGCATACCATGAGCAGTTCTTC.

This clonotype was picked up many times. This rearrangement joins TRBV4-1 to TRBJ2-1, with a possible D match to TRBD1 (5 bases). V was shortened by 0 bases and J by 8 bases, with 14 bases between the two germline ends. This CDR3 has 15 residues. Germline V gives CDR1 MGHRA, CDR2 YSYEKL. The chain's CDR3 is CASSQDGQGGDEQFF. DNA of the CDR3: TGCGCCAGCAGCCAAGACGGGCAGGGTGGGGATGAGCAGTTCTTC.

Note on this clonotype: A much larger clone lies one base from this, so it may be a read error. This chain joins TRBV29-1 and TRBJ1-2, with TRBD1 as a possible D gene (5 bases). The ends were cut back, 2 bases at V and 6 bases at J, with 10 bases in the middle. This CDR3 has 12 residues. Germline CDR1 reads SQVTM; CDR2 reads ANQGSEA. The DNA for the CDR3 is TGCAGCGTTGAATGGGGACCCCATGGCTACACCTTC. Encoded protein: CSVEWGPHGYTF.

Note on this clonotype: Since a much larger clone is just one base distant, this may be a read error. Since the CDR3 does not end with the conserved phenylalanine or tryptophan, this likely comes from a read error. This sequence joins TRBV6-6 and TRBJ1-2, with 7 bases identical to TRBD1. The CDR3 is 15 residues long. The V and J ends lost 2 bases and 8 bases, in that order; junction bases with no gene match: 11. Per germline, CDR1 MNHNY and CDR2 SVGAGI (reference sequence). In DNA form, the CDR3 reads TGTGCCAGCAGTTACGGGACACAGGGGTTGCAAGGCTACACCTTG. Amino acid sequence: CASSYGTQGLQGYTL.

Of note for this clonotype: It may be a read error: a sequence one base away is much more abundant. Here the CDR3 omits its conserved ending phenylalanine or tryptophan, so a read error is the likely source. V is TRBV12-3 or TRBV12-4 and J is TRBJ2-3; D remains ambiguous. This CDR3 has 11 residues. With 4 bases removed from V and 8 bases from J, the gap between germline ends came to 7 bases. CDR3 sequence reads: CASSSWGTQYS. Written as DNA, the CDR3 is TGTGCCAGCAGTTCTTGGGGTACGCAGTATTCT.

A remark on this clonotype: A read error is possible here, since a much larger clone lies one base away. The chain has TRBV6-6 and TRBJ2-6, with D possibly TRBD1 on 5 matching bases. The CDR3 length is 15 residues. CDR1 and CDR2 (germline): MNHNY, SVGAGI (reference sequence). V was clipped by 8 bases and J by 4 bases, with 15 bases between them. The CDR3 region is CASGNPGIGANVLTF. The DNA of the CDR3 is TGTGCCAGCGGGAATCCAGGGATAGGGGCCAACGTCCTGACTTTC.

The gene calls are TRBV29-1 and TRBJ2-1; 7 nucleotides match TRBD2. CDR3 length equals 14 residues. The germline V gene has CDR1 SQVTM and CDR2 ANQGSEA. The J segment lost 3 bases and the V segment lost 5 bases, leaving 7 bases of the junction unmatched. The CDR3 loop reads CSVLGGRVYNEQFF. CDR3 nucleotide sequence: TGCAGCGTTCTGGGTGGGAGGGTCTACAATGAGCAGTTCTTC.

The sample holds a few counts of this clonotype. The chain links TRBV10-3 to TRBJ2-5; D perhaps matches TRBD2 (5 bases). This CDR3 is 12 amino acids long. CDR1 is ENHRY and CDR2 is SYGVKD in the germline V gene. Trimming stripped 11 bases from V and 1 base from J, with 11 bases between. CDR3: CASAGPQETQYF. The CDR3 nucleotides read TGTGCCTCGGCGGGTCCCCAAGAGACCCAGTACTTC.

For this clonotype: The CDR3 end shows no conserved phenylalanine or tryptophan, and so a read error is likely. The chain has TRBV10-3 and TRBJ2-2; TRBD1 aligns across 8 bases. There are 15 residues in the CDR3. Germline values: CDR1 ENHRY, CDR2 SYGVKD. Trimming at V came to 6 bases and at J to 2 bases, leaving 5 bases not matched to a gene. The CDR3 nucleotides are TGTGCCATCAGGGCAGGGGGCGGAAACACCGGGGAGCTGTTTTAT. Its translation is CAIRAGGGNTGELFY.

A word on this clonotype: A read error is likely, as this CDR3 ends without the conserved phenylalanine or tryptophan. The CDR3 coding sequence is TGTGCCAGCAGTTACCGGGACAACACCGAAGCTTTCCTT. Translating gives CASSYRDNTEAFL. This sequence joins TRBV6-2 or TRBV6-3 and TRBJ1-1; D possibly corresponds to TRBD1 (6 bases). CDR1 is MNHEY, CDR2 SVGEGT, per germline. This CDR3 region has 13 residues.

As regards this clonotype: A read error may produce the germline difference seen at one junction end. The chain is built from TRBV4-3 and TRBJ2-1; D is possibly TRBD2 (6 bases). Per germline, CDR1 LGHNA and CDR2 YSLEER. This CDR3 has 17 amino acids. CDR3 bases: TGCGCCAGTAGCCAAGGGCTACGCGGGGCCCCTGGCAATGAGCAGTTCTTC. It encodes CASSQGLRGAPGNEQFF.

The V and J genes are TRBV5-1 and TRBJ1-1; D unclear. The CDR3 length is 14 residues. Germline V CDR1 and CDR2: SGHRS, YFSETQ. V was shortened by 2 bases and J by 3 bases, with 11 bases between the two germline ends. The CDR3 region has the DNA TGCGCCAGCAGCTTTGGATCTTGGGACACTGAAGCTTTCTTT. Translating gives CASSFGSWDTEAFF. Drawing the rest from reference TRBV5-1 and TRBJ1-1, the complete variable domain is KAGVTQTPRYLIKTRGQQVTLSCSPISGHRSVSWYQQTPGQGLQFLFEYFSETQRNKGNFPGRFSGRQFSNSRSEMNVSTLELGDSALYLCASSFGSWDTEAFFGQGTRLTVV.

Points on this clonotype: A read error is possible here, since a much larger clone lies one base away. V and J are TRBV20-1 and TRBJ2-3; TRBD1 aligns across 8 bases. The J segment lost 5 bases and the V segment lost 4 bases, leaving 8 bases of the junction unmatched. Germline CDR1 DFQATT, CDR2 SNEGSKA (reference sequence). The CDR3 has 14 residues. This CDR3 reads CSATGGTALDTQYF. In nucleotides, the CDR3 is TGCAGTGCTACAGGGGGCACGGCATTAGATACGCAGTATTTT.

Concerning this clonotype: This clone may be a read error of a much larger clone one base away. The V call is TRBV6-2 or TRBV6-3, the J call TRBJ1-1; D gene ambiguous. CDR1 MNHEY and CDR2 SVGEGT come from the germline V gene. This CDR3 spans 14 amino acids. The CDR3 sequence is CVSTEATPNTEAFF. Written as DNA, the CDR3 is TGTGTCAGCACTGAGGCCACGCCGAACACTGAAGCTTTCTTT.

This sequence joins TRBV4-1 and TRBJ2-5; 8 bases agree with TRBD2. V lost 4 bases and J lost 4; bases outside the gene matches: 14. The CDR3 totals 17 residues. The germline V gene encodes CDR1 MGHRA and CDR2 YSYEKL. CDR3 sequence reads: CASSLRSNGGAGETQYF. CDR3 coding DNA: TGCGCCAGCAGCCTCCGGAGTAACGGGGGGGCCGGAGAGACCCAGTACTTC.

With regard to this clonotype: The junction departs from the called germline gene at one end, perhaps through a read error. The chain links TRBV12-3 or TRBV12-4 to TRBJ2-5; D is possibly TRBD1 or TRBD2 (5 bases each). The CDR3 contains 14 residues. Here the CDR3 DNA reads TGTACCAGCAGCTCCACAGGAGGCCAAGAGACCCAGTACTTC. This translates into CTSSSTGGQETQYF.

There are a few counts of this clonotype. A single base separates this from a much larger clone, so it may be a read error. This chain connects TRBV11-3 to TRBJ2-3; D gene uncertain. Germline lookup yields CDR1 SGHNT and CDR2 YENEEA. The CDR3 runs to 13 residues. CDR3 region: CANSLEDPGTQYF. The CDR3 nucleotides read TGTGCCAACAGCTTAGAAGACCCCGGTACGCAGTATTTT.